The present T cell receptor (beta chain) was sequenced within a study of OX40 agonist ivuxolimab in advanced cancers. Whole-study context: Every 2 weeks, patients got intravenous ivuxolimab at one of six dose levels (0.01-10 mg/kg). Patients receiving dose escalation had hepatocellular carcinoma, melanoma, renal cell or head and neck cancer.

A note on this clone: Antigen specificity is unknown.

Overall study results and limits: Some nonresponders also had low normalized T-cell clonal expansion. The antigens recognized by the expanded peripheral T cells, that is their antigen specificity, were not determined.

Germline CDR1 reads MGHDK; CDR2 reads SYGVNS. The CDR3 consists of 14 residues. Clones were read by immunoSEQ multiplex PCR, and TCRdb kept only the in-frame ones, dropping some. The table records 100,000 to 150,000 clones, around 93% of them present only once. This specimen was CD4+ or CD8+ T cells sorted from blood, taken in a trial of the OX40 agonist ivuxolimab. The chain joins TRBV25-1 to TRBJ1-2, with D tentatively TRBD1 (6 bases). The clonotype was recovered from an adult with an advanced solid tumor such as melanoma, head and neck, liver or kidney cancer. In DNA, the CDR3 is TGTGCAGCCCGGGGGGCATCCGCTAACTATGGCTACACCTTC. Amino acids: CAARGASANYGYTF.